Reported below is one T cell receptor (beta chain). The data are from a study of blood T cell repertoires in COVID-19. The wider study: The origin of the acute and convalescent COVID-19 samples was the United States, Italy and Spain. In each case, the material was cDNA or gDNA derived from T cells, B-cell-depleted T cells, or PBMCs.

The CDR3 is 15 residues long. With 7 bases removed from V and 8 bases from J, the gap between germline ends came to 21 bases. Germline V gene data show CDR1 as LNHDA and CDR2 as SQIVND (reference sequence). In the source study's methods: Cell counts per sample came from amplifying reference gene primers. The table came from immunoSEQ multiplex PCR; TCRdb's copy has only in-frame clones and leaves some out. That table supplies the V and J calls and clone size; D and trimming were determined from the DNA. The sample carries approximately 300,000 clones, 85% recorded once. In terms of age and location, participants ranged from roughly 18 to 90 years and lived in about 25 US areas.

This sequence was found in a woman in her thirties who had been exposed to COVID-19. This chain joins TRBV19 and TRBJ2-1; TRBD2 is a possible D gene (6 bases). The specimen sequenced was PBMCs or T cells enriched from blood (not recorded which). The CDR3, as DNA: TGTGCCAGTACCTATCGACTAGTAGGCGGCTATGAGCAGTTCTTC. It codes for CASTYRLVGGYEQFF. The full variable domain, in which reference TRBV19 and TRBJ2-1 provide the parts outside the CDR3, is DGGITQSPKYLFRKEGQNVTLSCEQNLNHDAMYWYRQDPGQGLRLIYYSQIVNDFQKGDIAEGYSVSREKKESFPLTVTSAQKNPTAFYLCASTYRLVGGYEQFFGPGTRLTVL.